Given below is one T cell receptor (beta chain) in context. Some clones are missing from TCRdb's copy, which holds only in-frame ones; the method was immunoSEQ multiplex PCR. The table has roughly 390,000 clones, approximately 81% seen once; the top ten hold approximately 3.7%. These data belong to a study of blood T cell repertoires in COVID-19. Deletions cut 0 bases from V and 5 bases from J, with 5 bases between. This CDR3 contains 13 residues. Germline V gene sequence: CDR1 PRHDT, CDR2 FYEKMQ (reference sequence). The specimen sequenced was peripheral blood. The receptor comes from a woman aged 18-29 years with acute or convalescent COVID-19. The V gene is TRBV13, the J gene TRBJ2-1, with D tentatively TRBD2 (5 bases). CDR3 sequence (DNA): TGTGCCAGCAGCTTAGGGGGAGACAATGAGCAGTTCTTC. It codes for CASSLGGDNEQFF.